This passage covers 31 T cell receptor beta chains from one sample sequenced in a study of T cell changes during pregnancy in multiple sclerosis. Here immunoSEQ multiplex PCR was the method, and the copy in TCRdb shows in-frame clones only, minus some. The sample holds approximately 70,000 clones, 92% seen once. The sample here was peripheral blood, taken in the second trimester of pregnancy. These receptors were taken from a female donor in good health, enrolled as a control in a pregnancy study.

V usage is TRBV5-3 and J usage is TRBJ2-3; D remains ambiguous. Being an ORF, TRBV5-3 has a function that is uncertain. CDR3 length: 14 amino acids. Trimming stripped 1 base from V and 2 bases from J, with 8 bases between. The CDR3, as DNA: TGTGCCAGAAGCTTGCGTGGCAACACAGATACGCAGTATTTT. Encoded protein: CARSLRGNTDTQYF.

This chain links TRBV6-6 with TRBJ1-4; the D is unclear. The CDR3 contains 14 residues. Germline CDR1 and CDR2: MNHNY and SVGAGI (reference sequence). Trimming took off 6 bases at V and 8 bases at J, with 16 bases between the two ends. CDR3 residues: CASSLDARREKLFF. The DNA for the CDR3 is TGTGCCAGCAGCCTTGACGCACGGAGGGAAAAACTGTTTTTT.

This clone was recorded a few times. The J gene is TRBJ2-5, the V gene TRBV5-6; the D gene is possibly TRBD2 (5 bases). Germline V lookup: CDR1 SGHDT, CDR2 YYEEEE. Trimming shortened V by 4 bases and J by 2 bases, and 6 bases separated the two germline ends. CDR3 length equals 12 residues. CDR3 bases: TGTGCCAGCAGCCCGGGGCAAGAGACCCAGTACTTC. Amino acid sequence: CASSPGQETQYF.

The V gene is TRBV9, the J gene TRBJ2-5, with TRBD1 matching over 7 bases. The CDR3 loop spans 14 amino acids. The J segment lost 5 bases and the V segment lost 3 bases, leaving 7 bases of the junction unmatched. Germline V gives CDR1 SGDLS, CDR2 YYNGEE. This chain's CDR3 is CASSDLTGEETQYF. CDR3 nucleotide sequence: TGTGCCAGCAGCGACTTAACAGGGGAGGAGACCCAGTACTTC.

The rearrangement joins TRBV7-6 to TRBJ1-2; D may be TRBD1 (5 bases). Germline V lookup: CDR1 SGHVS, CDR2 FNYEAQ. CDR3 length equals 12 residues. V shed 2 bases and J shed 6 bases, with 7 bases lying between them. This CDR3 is CASSLWGDGYTF. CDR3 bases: TGTGCCAGCAGCTTATGGGGGGATGGCTACACCTTC.

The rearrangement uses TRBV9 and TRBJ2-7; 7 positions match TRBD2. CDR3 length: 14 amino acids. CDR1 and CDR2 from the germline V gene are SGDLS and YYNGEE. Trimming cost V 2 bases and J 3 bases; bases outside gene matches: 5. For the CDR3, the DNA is TGTGCCAGCAGCGTCCTAGCGGACCACTACGAGCAGTACTTC. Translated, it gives CASSVLADHYEQYF.

The CDR3 bases are TGTGCCAGCAGTCACGGGACAGGGCCGACCTACGAGCAGTACTTC. Protein product: CASSHGTGPTYEQYF. This chain joins TRBV5-6 and TRBJ2-7, with TRBD1 matching over 9 bases. Trimming at V came to 5 bases and at J to 2 bases, leaving 8 bases not matched to a gene. This CDR3 has 15 residues. Germline assignment: CDR1 SGHDT and CDR2 YYEEEE.

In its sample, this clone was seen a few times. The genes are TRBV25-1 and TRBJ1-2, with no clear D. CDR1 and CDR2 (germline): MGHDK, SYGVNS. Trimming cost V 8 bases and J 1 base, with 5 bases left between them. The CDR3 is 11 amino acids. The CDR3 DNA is TGTGCCAGCTCGTTTAACTATGGCTACACCTTC. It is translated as CASSFNYGYTF.

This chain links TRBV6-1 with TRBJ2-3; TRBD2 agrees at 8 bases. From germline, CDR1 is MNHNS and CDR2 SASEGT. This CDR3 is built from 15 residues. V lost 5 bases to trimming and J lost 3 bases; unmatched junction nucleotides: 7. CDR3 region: CASSKERERTDTQYF. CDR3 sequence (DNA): TGTGCCAGCAGTAAAGAGCGGGAGCGAACAGATACGCAGTATTTT.

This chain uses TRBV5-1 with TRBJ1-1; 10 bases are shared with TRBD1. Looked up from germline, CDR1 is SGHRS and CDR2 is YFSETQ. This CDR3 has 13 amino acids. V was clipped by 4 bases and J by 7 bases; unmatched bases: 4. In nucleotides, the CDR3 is TGCGCCAGCAGCGGGGGACAGGGGAGTGAAGCTTTCTTT. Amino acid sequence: CASSGGQGSEAFF.

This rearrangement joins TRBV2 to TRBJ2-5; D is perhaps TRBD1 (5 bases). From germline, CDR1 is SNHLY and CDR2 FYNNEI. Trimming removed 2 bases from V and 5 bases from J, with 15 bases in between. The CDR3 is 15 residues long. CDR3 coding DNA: TGTGCCAGCAGTGAAAGTTGGGTGGGGCTGGAGACCCAGTACTTC. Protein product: CASSESWVGLETQYF.

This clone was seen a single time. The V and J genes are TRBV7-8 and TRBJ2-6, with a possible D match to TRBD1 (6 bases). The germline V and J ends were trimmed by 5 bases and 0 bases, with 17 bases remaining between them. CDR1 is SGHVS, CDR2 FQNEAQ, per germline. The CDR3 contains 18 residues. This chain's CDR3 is CASSPPGHRSSGANVLTF. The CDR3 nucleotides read TGTGCCAGCAGCCCACCGGGACACCGGAGCTCTGGGGCCAACGTCCTGACTTTC.

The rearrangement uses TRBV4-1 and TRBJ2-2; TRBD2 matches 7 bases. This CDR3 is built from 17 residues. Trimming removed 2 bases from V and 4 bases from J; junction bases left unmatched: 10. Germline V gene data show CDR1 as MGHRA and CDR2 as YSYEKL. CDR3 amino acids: CASSQLLADLFTGELFF. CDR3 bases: TGCGCCAGCAGCCAACTTCTAGCGGACCTATTCACCGGGGAGCTGTTTTTT.

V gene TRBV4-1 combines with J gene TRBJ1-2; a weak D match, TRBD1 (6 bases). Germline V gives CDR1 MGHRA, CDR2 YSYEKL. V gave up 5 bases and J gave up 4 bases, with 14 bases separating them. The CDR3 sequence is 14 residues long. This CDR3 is CASSLDTGPYGYTF. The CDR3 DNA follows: TGCGCCAGCAGCTTGGATACAGGGCCCTATGGCTACACCTTC.

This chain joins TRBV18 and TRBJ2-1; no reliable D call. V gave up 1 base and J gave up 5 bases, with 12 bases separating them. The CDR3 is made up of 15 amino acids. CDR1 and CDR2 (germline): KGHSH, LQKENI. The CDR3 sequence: CASSPLVQVDNEQFF. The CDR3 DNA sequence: TGTGCCAGCTCACCACTGGTGCAGGTCGACAATGAGCAGTTCTTC.

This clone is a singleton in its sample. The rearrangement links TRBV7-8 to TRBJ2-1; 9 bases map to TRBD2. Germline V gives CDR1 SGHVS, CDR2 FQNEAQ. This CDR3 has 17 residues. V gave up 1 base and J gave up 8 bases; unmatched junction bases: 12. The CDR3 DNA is TGTGCCAGCAGCTTAGGTGTCTTAGCGGGAGTCAGGCATGAGCAGTTCTTC. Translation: CASSLGVLAGVRHEQFF.

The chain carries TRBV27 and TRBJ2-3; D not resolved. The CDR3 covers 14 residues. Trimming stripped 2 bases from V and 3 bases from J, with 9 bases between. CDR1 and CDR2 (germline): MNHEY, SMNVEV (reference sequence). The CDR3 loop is CASSLIPRTDTQYF. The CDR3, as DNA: TGTGCCAGCAGTTTAATCCCCAGAACAGATACGCAGTATTTT.

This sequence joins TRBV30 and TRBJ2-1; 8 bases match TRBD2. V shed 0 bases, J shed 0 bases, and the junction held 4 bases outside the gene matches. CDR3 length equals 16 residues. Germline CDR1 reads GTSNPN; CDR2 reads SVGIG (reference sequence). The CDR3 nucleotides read TGTGCCTGGAGTGTTAGGAGCGGGAGCTCCTACAATGAGCAGTTCTTC. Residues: CAWSVRSGSSYNEQFF.

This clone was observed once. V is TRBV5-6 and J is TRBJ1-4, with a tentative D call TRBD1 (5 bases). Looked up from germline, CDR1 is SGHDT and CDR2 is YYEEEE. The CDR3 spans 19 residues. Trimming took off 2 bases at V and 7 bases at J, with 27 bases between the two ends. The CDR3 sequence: CASSLSTRFTGKVGEKLFF. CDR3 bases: TGTGCCAGCAGCTTATCTACCCGTTTTACAGGAAAAGTAGGTGAAAAACTGTTTTTT.

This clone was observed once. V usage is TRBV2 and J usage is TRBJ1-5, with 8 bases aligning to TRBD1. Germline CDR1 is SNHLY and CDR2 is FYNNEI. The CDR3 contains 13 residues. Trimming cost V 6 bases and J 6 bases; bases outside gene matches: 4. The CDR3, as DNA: TGTGCCAGCAGCGCGGACAGGGCTCAGCCCCAGCATTTT. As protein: CASSADRAQPQHF.

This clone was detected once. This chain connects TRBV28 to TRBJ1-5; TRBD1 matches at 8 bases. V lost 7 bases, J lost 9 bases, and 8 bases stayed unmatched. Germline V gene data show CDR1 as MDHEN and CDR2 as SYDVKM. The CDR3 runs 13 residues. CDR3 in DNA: TGTGCCAGCAAGGACAGGGTATCGGTGCCCCAGCATTTT. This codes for CASKDRVSVPQHF.

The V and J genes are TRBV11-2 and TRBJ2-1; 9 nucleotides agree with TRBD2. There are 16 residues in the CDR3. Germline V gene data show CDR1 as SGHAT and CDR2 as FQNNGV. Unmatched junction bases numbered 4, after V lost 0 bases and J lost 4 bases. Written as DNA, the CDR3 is TGTGCCAGCAGCTTAGATGGGCTAGCGGGGTACAATGAGCAGTTCTTC. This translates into CASSLDGLAGYNEQFF.

The CDR3 DNA reads as TGTGCCAGCAGGGCGCCCAGGGGGAGCTCCTACGAGCAGTACTTC. Encoded protein: CASRAPRGSSYEQYF. The V and J genes are TRBV21-1 and TRBJ2-7; whether TRBD1, the table's D call, matches the DNA was not checked. TRBV21-1 is annotated as a pseudogene. The CDR3 length is 15 residues.

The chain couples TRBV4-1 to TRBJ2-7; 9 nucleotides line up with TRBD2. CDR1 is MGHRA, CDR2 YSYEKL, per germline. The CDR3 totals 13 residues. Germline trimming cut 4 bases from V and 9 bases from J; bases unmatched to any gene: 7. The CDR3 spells CASSLGLATAQYF. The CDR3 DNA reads TGCGCCAGCAGCCTAGGACTAGCGACGGCGCAGTACTTC.

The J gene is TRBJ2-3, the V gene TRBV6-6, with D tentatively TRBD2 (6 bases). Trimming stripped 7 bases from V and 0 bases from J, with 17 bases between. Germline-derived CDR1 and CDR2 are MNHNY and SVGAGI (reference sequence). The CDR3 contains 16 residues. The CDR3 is CASIGLGEASTDTQYF. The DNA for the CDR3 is TGTGCCAGCATCGGTTTGGGGGAGGCTAGCACAGATACGCAGTATTTT.

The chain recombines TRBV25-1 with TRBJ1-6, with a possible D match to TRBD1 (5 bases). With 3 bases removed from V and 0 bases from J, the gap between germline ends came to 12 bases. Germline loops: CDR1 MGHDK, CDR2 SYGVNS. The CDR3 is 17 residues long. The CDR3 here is CASSEQGQSSYNSPLHF. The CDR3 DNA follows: TGTGCCAGCAGTGAGCAGGGCCAGAGCTCCTATAATTCACCCCTCCACTTT.

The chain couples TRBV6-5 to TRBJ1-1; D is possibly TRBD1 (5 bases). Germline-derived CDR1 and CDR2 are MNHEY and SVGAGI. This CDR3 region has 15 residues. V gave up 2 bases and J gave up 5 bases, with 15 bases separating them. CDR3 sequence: CASSYGGGEGTEAFF. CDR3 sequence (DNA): TGTGCCAGCAGTTACGGGGGAGGGGAAGGGACTGAAGCTTTCTTT.

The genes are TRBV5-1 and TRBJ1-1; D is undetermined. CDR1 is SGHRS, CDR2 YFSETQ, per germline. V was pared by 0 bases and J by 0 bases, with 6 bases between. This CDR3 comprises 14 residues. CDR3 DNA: TGCGCCAGCAGCTTGGCCACGGTGAACACTGAAGCTTTCTTT. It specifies CASSLATVNTEAFF.

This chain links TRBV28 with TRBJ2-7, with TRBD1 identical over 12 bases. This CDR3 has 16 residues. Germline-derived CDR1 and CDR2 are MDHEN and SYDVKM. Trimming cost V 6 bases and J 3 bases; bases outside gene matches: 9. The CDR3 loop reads CASRPLGQGALYEQYF. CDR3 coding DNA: TGTGCCAGCAGACCGCTGGGACAGGGGGCACTCTACGAGCAGTACTTC.

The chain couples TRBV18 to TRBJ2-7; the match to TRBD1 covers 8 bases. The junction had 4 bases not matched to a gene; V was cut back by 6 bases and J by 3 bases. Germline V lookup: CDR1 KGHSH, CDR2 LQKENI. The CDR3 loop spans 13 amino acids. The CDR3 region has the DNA TGTGCCAGCTCCGAGGGACAGGACTACGAGCAGTACTTC. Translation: CASSEGQDYEQYF.

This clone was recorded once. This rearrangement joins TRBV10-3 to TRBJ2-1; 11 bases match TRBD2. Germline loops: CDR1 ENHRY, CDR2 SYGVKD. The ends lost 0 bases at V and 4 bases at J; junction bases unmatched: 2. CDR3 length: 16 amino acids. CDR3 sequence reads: CAISESGTSGYNEQFF. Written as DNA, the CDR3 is TGTGCCATCAGTGAGTCGGGGACTAGCGGTTACAATGAGCAGTTCTTC.